This TCR beta chain was documented in a study of OX40 agonist ivuxolimab in advanced cancers. About the research overall: Of the participants, approximately 44% had some prior anti-PD-1, anti-PD-L1 or anti-CTLA-4 therapy, which was allowed. General study findings and limits: At 0.1 to 3.0 mg/kg, CD4+ and CD8+ blood T cells expanded clonally by week 6. Patients who responded partially at 0.1-3.0 mg/kg showed clonal expansion ranking among the lowest. The study found that CD8+ T cells averaged more expanded clones than CD4+.

With regard to this clone: Its antigen is as yet unknown.

TCRdb's copy holds only in-frame clones and misses some; the assay was immunoSEQ multiplex PCR. The repertoire has roughly 100,000 clones, about 80% of them found once; the top ten carry roughly 1.6%. Trimming cost V 5 bases and J 6 bases; bases outside gene matches: 6. Germline V gene lookup returns CDR1 SGHVS and CDR2 FNYEAQ. This CDR3 contains 16 residues. The sequence derives from an adult with an advanced solid tumor such as melanoma, head and neck, liver or kidney cancer. The V gene is TRBV7-6, the J gene TRBJ2-3, with 15 nucleotides matching TRBD2. The sample here was CD4+ or CD8+ T cells sorted from blood, taken in a trial of the OX40 agonist ivuxolimab. CDR3 bases: TGTGCCAGCAGCCTCGGGACTAGCGGGAGGTCGGATACGCAGTATTTT. Protein: CASSLGTSGRSDTQYF. Looking up the rest from reference TRBV7-6 and TRBJ2-3 gives the full variable domain: GAGVSQSPRYKVTKRGQDVALRCDPISGHVSLYWYRQALGQGPEFLTYFNYEAQQDKSGLPNDRFSAERPEGSISTLTIQRTEQRDSAMYRCASSLGTSGRSDTQYFGPGTRLTVL.